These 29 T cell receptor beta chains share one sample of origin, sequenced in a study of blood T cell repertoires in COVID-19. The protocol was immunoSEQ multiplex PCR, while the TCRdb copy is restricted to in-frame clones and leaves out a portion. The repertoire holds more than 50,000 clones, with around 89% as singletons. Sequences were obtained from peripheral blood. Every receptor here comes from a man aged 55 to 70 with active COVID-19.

The CDR3 DNA follows: TGTGCCAGCAGTCATGGATTAGGACAGGACTCCTACGAGCAGTACTTC. It is translated as CASSHGLGQDSYEQYF. V is TRBV6-6 and J is TRBJ2-7, with TRBD1 matching 7 bases. The CDR3 spans 16 residues. V was clipped by 5 bases and J by 0 bases; unmatched bases: 10. Per the germline V gene, CDR1 is MNHNY and CDR2 is SVGAGI (reference sequence).

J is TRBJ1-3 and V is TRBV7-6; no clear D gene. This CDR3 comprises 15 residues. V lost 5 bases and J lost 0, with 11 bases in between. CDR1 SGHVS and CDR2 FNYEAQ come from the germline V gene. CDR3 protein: CASSDRVFSGNTIYF. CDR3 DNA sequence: TGTGCCAGCAGCGACCGGGTTTTCTCTGGAAACACCATATATTTT.

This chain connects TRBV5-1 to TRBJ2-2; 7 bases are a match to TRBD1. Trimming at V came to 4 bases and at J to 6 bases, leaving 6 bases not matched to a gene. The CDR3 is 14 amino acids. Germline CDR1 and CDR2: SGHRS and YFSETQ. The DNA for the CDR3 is TGCGCCAGCAGCATACAGGGGATTGCCGGGGAGCTGTTTTTT. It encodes CASSIQGIAGELFF.

The CDR3 DNA follows: TGTGCCAGCAGCTTAACCGACAGTAATTACAATGAGCAGTTCTTC. It codes for CASSLTDSNYNEQFF. The chain couples TRBV7-6 to TRBJ2-1; D might be TRBD1 (5 bases). V lost 2 bases and J 4 bases, leaving 12 bases between the germline ends. This CDR3 is 15 amino acids long. CDR1 and CDR2 (germline): SGHVS, FNYEAQ.

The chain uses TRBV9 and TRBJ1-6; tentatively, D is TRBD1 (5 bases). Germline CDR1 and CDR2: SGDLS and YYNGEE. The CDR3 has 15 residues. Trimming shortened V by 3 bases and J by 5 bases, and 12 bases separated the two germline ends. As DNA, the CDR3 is TGTGCCAGCAGCGCCCAGGGAGGGGATAATTCACCCCTCCACTTT. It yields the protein CASSAQGGDNSPLHF.

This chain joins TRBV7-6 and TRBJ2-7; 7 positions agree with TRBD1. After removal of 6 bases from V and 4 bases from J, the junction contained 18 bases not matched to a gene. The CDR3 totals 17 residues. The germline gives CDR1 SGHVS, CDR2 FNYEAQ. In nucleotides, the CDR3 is TGTGCCAGCAGTTACATAGGGGGCCCTTCGGCCCCTTACGAGCAGTACTTC. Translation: CASSYIGGPSAPYEQYF.

The CDR3: CASSYPGQGIVEQYF. CDR3 DNA sequence: TGTGCCAGCAGTTACCCGGGACAGGGAATAGTCGAGCAGTACTTC. This rearrangement joins TRBV6-6 to TRBJ2-7, with 9 bases fitting TRBD1. The trim removed 2 bases at V and 6 bases at J, leaving 8 bases unmatched. Germline loops: CDR1 MNHNY, CDR2 SVGAGI (reference sequence). The CDR3 runs 15 residues.

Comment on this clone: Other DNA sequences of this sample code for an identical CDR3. CDR3 protein: CASSVGQVNEKLFF. In nucleotides, the CDR3 is TGTGCCAGCAGCGTGGGTCAGGTGAATGAAAAACTGTTTTTT. The chain uses TRBV5-8 and TRBJ1-4; unclear D gene. Trimming pared 4 bases from V and 5 bases from J, leaving 12 bases between. The length of the CDR3 is 14 residues. Germline V gene data show CDR1 as SGHTS and CDR2 as YDEGEE.

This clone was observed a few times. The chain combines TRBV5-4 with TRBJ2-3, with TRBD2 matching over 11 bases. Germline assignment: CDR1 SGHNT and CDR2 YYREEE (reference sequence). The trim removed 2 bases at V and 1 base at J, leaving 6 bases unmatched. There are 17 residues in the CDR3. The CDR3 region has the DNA TGTGCCAGCAGCTTCTCTAGCGGGGGGAGGGGCACAGATACGCAGTATTTT. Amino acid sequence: CASSFSSGGRGTDTQYF.

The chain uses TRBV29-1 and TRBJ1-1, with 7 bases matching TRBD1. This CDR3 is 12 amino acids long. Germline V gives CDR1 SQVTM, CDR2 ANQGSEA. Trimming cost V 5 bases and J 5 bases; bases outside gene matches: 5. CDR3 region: CSVIIRGTEAFF. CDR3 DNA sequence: TGCAGCGTTATCATCAGGGGGACTGAAGCTTTCTTT.

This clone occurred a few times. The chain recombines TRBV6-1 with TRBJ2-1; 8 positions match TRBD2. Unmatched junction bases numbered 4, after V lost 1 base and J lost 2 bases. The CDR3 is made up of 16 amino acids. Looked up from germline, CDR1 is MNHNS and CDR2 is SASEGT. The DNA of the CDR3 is TGTGCCAGCAGTGAAGATGCGGGAGGAACCTACAATGAGCAGTTCTTC. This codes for CASSEDAGGTYNEQFF.

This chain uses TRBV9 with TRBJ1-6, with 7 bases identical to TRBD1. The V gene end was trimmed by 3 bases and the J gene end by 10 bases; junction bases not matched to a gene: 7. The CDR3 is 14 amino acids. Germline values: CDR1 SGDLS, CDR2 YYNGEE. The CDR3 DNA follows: TGTGCCAGCAGCGCAGGACAGGTCCGCTCACCCCTCCACTTT. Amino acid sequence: CASSAGQVRSPLHF.

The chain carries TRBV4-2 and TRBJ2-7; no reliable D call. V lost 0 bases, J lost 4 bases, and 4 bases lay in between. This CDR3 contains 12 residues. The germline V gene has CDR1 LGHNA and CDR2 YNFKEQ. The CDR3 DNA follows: TGTGCCAGCAGCCAAGATCCATACGAGCAGTACTTC. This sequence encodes CASSQDPYEQYF.

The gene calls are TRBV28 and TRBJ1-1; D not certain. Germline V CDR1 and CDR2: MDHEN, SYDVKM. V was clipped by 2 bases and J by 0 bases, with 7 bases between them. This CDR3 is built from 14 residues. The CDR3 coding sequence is TGTGCCAGCAGTTTAATCCCCGTGAACACTGAAGCTTTCTTT. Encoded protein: CASSLIPVNTEAFF.

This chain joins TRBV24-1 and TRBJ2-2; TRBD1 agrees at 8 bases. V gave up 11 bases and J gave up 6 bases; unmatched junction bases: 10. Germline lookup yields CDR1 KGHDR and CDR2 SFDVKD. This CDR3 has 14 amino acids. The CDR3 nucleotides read TGTGCCAGTAGGGGGACAGGTAGTGCCGGGGAGCTGTTTTTT. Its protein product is CASRGTGSAGELFF.

CDR3 loop: CASSLEAGAAYEQYF. CDR3 in DNA: TGTGCCAGCAGCTTAGAGGCAGGGGCCGCCTACGAGCAGTACTTC. This rearrangement joins TRBV11-2 to TRBJ2-7; the D gene is possibly TRBD1 (6 bases). Trimming took 0 bases from V and 2 from J, leaving 11 bases between them. The CDR3 spans 15 residues. CDR1 and CDR2 (germline): SGHAT, FQNNGV.

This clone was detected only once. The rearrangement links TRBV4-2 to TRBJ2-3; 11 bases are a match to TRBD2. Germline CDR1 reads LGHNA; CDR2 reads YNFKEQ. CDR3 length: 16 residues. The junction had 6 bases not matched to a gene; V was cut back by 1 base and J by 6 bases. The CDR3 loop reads CASSQGSSGGSDTQYF. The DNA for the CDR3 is TGTGCCAGCAGCCAAGGGTCTAGCGGGGGGTCCGATACGCAGTATTTT.

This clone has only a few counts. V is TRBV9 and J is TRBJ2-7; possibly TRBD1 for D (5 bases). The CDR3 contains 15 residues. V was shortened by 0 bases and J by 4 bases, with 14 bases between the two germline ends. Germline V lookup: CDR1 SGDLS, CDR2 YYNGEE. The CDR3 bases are TGTGCCAGCAGCGTAGGTACTGGGGCAGGGTACGAGCAGTACTTC. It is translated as CASSVGTGAGYEQYF.

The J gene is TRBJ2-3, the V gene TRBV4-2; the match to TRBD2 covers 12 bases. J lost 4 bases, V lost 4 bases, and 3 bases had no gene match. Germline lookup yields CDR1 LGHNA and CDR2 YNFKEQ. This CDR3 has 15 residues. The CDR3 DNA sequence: TGTGCCAGCAGCCCCAGGACTAGCGGGGCAGATACGCAGTATTTT. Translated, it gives CASSPRTSGADTQYF.

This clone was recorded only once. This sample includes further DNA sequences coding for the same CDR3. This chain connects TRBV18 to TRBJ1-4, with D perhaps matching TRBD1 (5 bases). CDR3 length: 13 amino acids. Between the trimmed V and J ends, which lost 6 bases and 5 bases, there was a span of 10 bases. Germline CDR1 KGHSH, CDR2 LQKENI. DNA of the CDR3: TGTGCCAGCTCCCGCGACAGAAATGAAAAACTGTTTTTT. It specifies CASSRDRNEKLFF.

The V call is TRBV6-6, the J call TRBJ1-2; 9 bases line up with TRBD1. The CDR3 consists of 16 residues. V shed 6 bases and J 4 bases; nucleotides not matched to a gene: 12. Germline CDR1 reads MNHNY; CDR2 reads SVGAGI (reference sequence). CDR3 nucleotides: TGTGCCAGCAGCCGACTACACGGACAGGGGAGCTATGGCTACACCTTC. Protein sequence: CASSRLHGQGSYGYTF.

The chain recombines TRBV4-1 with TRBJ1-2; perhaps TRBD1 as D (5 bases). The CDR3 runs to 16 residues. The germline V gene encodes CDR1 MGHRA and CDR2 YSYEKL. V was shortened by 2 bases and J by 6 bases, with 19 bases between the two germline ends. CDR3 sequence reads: CASSQFPTGGSHGYTF. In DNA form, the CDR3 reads TGCGCCAGCAGCCAATTTCCGACGGGGGGATCCCATGGCTACACCTTC.

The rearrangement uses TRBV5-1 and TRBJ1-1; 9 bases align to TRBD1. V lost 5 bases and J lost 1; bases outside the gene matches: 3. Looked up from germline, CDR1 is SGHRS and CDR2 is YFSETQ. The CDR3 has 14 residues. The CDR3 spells CASSRTGANTEAFF. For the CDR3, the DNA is TGCGCCAGCAGTCGGACAGGGGCGAACACTGAAGCTTTCTTT.

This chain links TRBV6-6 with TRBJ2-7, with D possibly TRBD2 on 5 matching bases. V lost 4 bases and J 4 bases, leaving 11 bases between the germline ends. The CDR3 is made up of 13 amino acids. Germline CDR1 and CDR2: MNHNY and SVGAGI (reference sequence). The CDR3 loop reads CASSSELEYEQYF. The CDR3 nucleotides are TGTGCCAGCAGTTCCGAACTAGAATACGAGCAGTACTTC.

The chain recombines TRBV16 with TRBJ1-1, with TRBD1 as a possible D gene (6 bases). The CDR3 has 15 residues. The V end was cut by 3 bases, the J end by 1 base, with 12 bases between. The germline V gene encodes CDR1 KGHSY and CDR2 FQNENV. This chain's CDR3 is CASSHHRVENTEAFF. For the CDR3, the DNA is TGTGCCAGCAGCCATCACAGGGTGGAGAACACTGAAGCTTTCTTT.

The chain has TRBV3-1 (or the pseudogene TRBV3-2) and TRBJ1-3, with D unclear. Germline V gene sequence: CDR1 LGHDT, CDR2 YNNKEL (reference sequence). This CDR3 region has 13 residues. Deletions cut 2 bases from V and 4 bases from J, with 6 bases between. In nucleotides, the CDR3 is TGTGCCAGCAGCCAACGTTCCGGAAACACCATATATTTT. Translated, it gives CASSQRSGNTIYF.

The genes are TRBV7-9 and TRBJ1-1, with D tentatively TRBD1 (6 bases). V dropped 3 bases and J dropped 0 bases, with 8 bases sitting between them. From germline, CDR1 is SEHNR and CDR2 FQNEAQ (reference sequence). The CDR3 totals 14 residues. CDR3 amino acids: CASSFGQLNTEAFF. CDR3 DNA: TGTGCCAGCAGCTTCGGACAGTTGAACACTGAAGCTTTCTTT.

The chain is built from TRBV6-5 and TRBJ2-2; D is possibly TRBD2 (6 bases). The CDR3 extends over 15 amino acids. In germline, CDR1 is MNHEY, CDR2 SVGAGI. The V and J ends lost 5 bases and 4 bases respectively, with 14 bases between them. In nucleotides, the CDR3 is TGTGCCAGCAGTCCCTATACCGGGGGCACCGGGGAGCTGTTTTTT. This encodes CASSPYTGGTGELFF.

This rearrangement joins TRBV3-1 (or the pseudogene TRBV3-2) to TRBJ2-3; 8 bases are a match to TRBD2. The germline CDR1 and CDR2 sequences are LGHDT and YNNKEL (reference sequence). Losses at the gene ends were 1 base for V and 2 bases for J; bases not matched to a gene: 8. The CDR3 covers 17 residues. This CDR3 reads CASSQVLASGFTDTQYF. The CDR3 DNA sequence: TGTGCCAGCAGCCAAGTTTTGGCTAGCGGGTTCACAGATACGCAGTATTTT.